A selection of T cell receptor beta chains follows, all from one sample in a study of T cell responses to AZD1222 COVID-19 vaccine. Using immunoSEQ multiplex PCR, the repertoire was profiled, and TCRdb retains in-frame clones only, with some absent. The sample contains approximately 150,000 clones, approximately 90% of which appear only once. Sample: peripheral blood, taken on day 0 of AZD1222 vaccination. All receptors come from an adult in good health. CDR3s include the opening cysteine and the closing phenylalanine or tryptophan. The D gene is left open where the match is weak. Clone size is not always given. Where it is, it says once, few, many or a class for expanded clones.

d_gene,v_gene,len,abundance,j_gene,CDR3aa,CDR3nt
NA,TRBV5-5,12,NA,TRBJ2-7,CASSLGTSEQYF,TGTGCCAGCAGCTTGGGGACCAGCGAGCAGTACTTC
NA,TRBV15,11,NA,TRBJ1-4,CATSRGEKLFF,TGTGCCACCAGCAGAGGGGAAAAACTGTTTTTT
NA,TRBV19,15,NA,TRBJ1-5,CASARDGTYYQPQHF,TGTGCCAGTGCACGGGACGGGACATACTATCAGCCCCAGCATTTT
NA,TRBV5-1,15,NA,TRBJ1-4,CASSTGAATNEKLFF,TGCGCCAGCAGTACCGGGGCCGCAACTAATGAAAAACTGTTTTTT
TRBD2,TRBV13,18,NA,TRBJ2-1,CASSSQGASGDFYNEQFF,TGTGCCAGCAGCTCGCAAGGGGCTAGCGGGGATTTCTACAATGAGCAGTTCTTC
TRBD2,TRBV3-1/TRBV3-2,16,NA,TRBJ2-7,CASSQVLAGGSYEQYF,TGTGCCAGCAGCCAAGTACTAGCGGGAGGGTCCTACGAGCAGTACTTC
TRBD1,TRBV19,15,once,TRBJ2-7,CASSPGQGARYEQYF,TGTGCCAGTAGTCCTGGACAGGGGGCGCGATACGAGCAGTACTTC
TRBD1,TRBV5-8,13,NA,TRBJ1-6,CASGTGRPSPLHF,TGTGCCAGCGGGACAGGGCGTCCCTCACCCCTCCACTTT
NA,TRBV30,17,NA,TRBJ1-5,CAWRLDPHRKGNQPQHF,TGTGCCTGGAGACTTGACCCGCACCGGAAAGGGAATCAGCCCCAGCATTTT
NA,TRBV7-9,18,NA,TRBJ2-4,CASSLPPGALGTKNIQYF,TGTGCCAGCAGCTTACCTCCGGGGGCCTTAGGTACCAAAAACATTCAGTACTTC
TRBD1,TRBV24-1,17,NA,TRBJ2-3,CATSDLSQGAGTDTQYF,TGTGCCACCAGTGATTTAAGTCAGGGGGCAGGGACAGATACGCAGTATTTT
NA,TRBV15,12,NA,TRBJ2-1,CAASDGSHEQFF,TGTGCCGCTTCGGACGGCTCCCATGAGCAGTTCTTC
TRBD2,TRBV3-1/TRBV3-2,15,NA,TRBJ2-7,CASSHPLGGRDEQYF,TGTGCCAGCAGCCACCCCCTGGGCGGGAGAGACGAGCAGTACTTC
NA,TRBV27,13,NA,TRBJ2-3,CASSLSGTDTQYF,TGTGCCAGCAGTTTAAGCGGGACAGATACGCAGTATTTT
NA,TRBV18,15,NA,TRBJ2-1,CASSGDQRINNEQFF,TGTGCCAGCTCAGGGGACCAAAGGATCAACAATGAGCAGTTCTTC
TRBD1,TRBV28,15,NA,TRBJ2-7,CASSTPGTGGYEQYF,TGTGCCAGCAGCACACCAGGGACAGGGGGTTACGAGCAGTACTTC
NA,TRBV4-2,13,NA,TRBJ2-7,CASSQEIGDEQYF,TGTGCCAGCAGCCAAGAGATAGGGGACGAGCAGTACTTC
NA,TRBV4-3,15,NA,TRBJ2-7,CASSQETVISYEQYF,TGCGCCAGCAGCCAAGAGACAGTAATCTCCTACGAGCAGTACTTC
TRBD2,TRBV7-3,16,NA,TRBJ2-1,CASSLTAGGGLDEQFF,TGTGCCAGCAGCTTAACTGCGGGAGGGGGTTTAGATGAGCAGTTCTTC
NA,TRBV7-3,13,NA,TRBJ1-1,CASSSTRNTEAFF,TGTGCCAGCAGCTCGACCCGGAACACTGAAGCTTTCTTT
TRBD1,TRBV18,15,NA,TRBJ2-7,CASSPPDRDGYEQYF,TGTGCCAGCTCCCCTCCGGACAGGGACGGCTACGAGCAGTACTTC
NA,TRBV7-8,14,NA,TRBJ1-4,CASSPRGIREKLFF,TGTGCCAGCAGCCCAAGGGGGATTAGAGAAAAACTGTTTTTT
NA,TRBV11-2,12,NA,TRBJ1-2,CASSLDNYGYTF,TGTGCCAGCAGCTTAGATAACTATGGCTACACCTTC
NA,TRBV5-6,13,NA,TRBJ2-7,CASSLGKTYEQYF,TGTGCCAGCAGCTTGGGCAAGACCTACGAGCAGTACTTC
NA,TRBV7-2,19,NA,TRBJ1-3,CASSLELGHGLFSGNTIYF,TGTGCCAGCAGCTTAGAGTTAGGGCACGGACTCTTCTCTGGAAACACCATATATTTT
NA,TRBV7-8,14,NA,TRBJ2-7,CASSLNGVTYEQYF,TGTGCCAGCAGCTTGAACGGAGTTACCTACGAGCAGTACTTC
TRBD2,TRBV5-8,14,NA,TRBJ2-3,CASSLLAGIDTQYF,TGTGCCAGCAGCTTGCTAGCGGGTATAGATACGCAGTATTTT